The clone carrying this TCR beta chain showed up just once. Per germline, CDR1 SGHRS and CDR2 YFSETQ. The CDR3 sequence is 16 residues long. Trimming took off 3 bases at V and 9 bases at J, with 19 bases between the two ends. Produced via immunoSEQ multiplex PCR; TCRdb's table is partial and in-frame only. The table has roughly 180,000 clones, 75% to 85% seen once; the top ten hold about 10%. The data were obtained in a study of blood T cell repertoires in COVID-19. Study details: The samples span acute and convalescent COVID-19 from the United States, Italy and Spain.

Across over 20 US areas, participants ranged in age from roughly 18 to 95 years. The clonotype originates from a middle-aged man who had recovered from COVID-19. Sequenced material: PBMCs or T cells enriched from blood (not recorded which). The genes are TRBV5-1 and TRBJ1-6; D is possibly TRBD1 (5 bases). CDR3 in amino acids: CASSSGAGREGSPLHF. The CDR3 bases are TGCGCCAGCAGCTCTGGGGCCGGTCGGGAGGGTTCACCCCTCCACTTT.